These 18 T cell receptor beta chains were all obtained from the same sample, sequenced in a study of blood T cell repertoires in COVID-19. TCRdb's copy holds only in-frame clones and misses some; the assay was immunoSEQ multiplex PCR. Of over 150,000 clones in the sample, more than 85% were seen once. Sequenced input: peripheral blood. The receptor set was obtained from a man aged 40-49 years with active or convalescent COVID-19.

V and J are TRBV12-3 or TRBV12-4 and TRBJ2-1; no clear D gene. Trimming stripped 6 bases from V and 7 bases from J, with 10 bases between. The CDR3 sequence is 12 residues long. CDR3 sequence (DNA): TGTGCCAGCAGATTGTCCGGGAATGAGCAGTTCTTC. Translation: CASRLSGNEQFF.

This chain links TRBV28 with TRBJ2-7; 8 positions agree with TRBD1. This CDR3 is 15 amino acids long. The V and J ends lost 5 bases and 2 bases, in that order; junction bases with no gene match: 8. Germline assignment: CDR1 MDHEN and CDR2 SYDVKM. The CDR3 sequence is CASSLPGQDTYEQYF. CDR3 bases: TGTGCCAGCAGTCTACCGGGACAGGACACCTACGAGCAGTACTTC.

The chain uses TRBV20-1 and TRBJ1-3; no clear D. Germline V gives CDR1 DFQATT, CDR2 SNEGSKA (reference sequence). Trimming removed 6 bases at V and 4 bases at J, with 7 bases between. This CDR3 comprises 11 residues. CDR3 DNA sequence: TGCAGTGCCTCTCCCGGAAACACCATATATTTT. It is translated as CSASPGNTIYF.

CDR3: CASSHRGNGANVLTF. The CDR3 DNA sequence: TGTGCCAGCAGCCATAGGGGGAATGGGGCCAACGTCCTGACTTTC. The genes are TRBV3-1 (or the pseudogene TRBV3-2) and TRBJ2-6, with a tentative D call TRBD1 (6 bases). The CDR3 sequence is 15 residues long. Germline V gene data show CDR1 as LGHDT and CDR2 as YNNKEL (reference sequence). Trimming removed 3 bases at V and 3 bases at J, with 9 bases between.

V usage is TRBV7-2 and J usage is TRBJ2-7; 11 bases are shared with TRBD2. From germline, CDR1 is SGHTA and CDR2 FQGNSA. The junction had 6 bases not matched to a gene; V was cut back by 4 bases and J by 4 bases. This CDR3 is 15 amino acids long. CDR3 bases: TGTGCCAGCAGCTCGTCTAGCGGGGGGAAATACGAGCAGTACTTC. Encoded protein: CASSSSSGGKYEQYF.

This sequence joins TRBV3-1 (or the pseudogene TRBV3-2) and TRBJ1-5, with D possibly TRBD1 on 5 matching bases. Trimming took off 1 base at V and 7 bases at J, with 11 bases between the two ends. Germline V lookup: CDR1 LGHDT, CDR2 YNNKEL (reference sequence). The CDR3 sequence is 14 residues long. The DNA of the CDR3 is TGTGCCAGCAGCCAAGGGGCCGGGGGACAGCCCCAGCATTTT. Amino acid sequence: CASSQGAGGQPQHF.

The chain employs TRBV7-9 and TRBJ2-7; D gene uncertain. V lost 1 base and J lost 3, with 7 bases in between. Germline V gene data show CDR1 as SEHNR and CDR2 as FQNEAQ (reference sequence). The CDR3 extends over 13 amino acids. The CDR3 sequence is CASSLGLYYEQYF. In DNA form, the CDR3 reads TGTGCCAGCAGCTTAGGACTCTACTACGAGCAGTACTTC.

This clone was seen once. This chain joins TRBV27 and TRBJ2-3, with 8 bases matching TRBD2. This CDR3 has 15 residues. Trimming took 8 bases from V and 4 from J; bases not matched to a gene: 11. Per the germline V gene, CDR1 is MNHEY and CDR2 is SMNVEV (reference sequence). The CDR3 DNA sequence: TGTGCCAGCCGTCTGGGAGCGGGGGTGTCAGATACGCAGTATTTT. It encodes CASRLGAGVSDTQYF.

This chain links TRBV29-1 with TRBJ2-4; a weak D match, TRBD2 (5 bases). V lost 4 bases, J lost 16 bases, and 14 bases lay in between. This CDR3 region has 10 residues. Germline CDR1 is SQVTM and CDR2 is ANQGSEA. The DNA of the CDR3 is TGCAGCGTTGGGGAGAGTTCCCCCTACTTC. Protein sequence: CSVGESSPYF.

A few counts support this clone. The rearrangement links TRBV19 to TRBJ1-2, with D perhaps matching TRBD1 (6 bases). Trimming cost V 1 base and J 6 bases, with 18 bases left between them. Germline CDR1 is LNHDA and CDR2 is SQIVND (reference sequence). CDR3 length: 16 residues. In DNA form, the CDR3 reads TGTGCCAGTAGTATAGCCATAGGCACCCAGGGGCATGGCTACACCTTC. Protein sequence: CASSIAIGTQGHGYTF.

The chain combines TRBV6-1 with TRBJ1-5; D remains ambiguous. V lost 3 bases and J lost 8, with 5 bases in between. Germline assignment: CDR1 MNHNS and CDR2 SASEGT. The CDR3 extends over 11 amino acids. The CDR3 DNA reads TGTGCCAGCAGTGACACAGAGCCCCAGCATTTT. Translated: CASSDTEPQHF.

The chain carries TRBV20-1 and TRBJ1-2; D is ambiguous. CDR3 length equals 10 residues. V gave up 6 bases and J gave up 10 bases, with 12 bases separating them. The germline CDR1 and CDR2 sequences are DFQATT and SNEGSKA (reference sequence). The CDR3 coding sequence is TGCAGTGCCAATAGACAAACCTACACCTTC. Protein: CSANRQTYTF.

The gene calls are TRBV7-8 and TRBJ1-5, with 9 bases identical to TRBD1. The germline gives CDR1 SGHVS, CDR2 FQNEAQ. Trimming removed 1 base from V and 6 bases from J; junction bases left unmatched: 13. CDR3 size: 18 residues. This chain's CDR3 is CASSLVVRWTGDVQPQHF. Here the CDR3 DNA reads TGTGCCAGCAGCTTAGTGGTGAGGTGGACAGGGGATGTTCAGCCCCAGCATTTT.

The rearrangement uses TRBV6-2 or TRBV6-3 and TRBJ2-5; possible D gene TRBD2, 6 bases. The CDR3 length is 16 residues. Deletions cut 6 bases from V and 3 bases from J, with 20 bases between. The germline V gene has CDR1 MNHEY and CDR2 SVGEGT. The CDR3 here is CASSPTAGTLEETQYF. The CDR3 coding sequence is TGTGCCAGCAGCCCTACCGCCGGGACTCTAGAAGAGACCCAGTACTTC.

The chain links TRBV6-2 or TRBV6-3 to TRBJ2-3, with TRBD1 identical over 7 bases. The CDR3 contains 16 residues. Germline assignment: CDR1 MNHEY and CDR2 SVGEGT. The V segment lost 2 bases and the J segment 0 bases; nucleotides outside the gene matches: 5. The CDR3 DNA is TGTGCCAGCAGTTACGCTCAGGGACAGAGCACAGATACGCAGTATTTT. Encoded protein: CASSYAQGQSTDTQYF.

The genes are TRBV7-6 and TRBJ1-4; 7 bases are a match to TRBD1. Trimming at V came to 3 bases and at J to 3 bases, leaving 4 bases not matched to a gene. This CDR3 contains 15 residues. Germline V lookup: CDR1 SGHVS, CDR2 FNYEAQ. The CDR3 region is CASSLGQFPNEKLFF. CDR3 DNA: TGTGCCAGCAGCTTGGGACAGTTCCCTAATGAAAAACTGTTTTTT.

The chain joins TRBV12-5 to TRBJ1-1, with D possibly TRBD1 on 5 matching bases. The length of the CDR3 is 14 residues. Trimming cost V 0 bases and J 5 bases, with 10 bases left between them. Germline V gives CDR1 LGHNT, CDR2 FRNRAP. CDR3 residues: CASGLVVGGTEAFF. The CDR3 bases are TGTGCTAGTGGTTTGGTAGTGGGGGGGACTGAAGCTTTCTTT.

The genes are TRBV18 and TRBJ2-2; 8 bases line up with TRBD1. This CDR3 comprises 16 residues. J lost 1 base, V lost 4 bases, and 5 bases had no gene match. Per the germline V gene, CDR1 is KGHSH and CDR2 is LQKENI. The CDR3 region is CASSLSGTGNTGELFF. The CDR3 DNA follows: TGTGCCAGCTCACTTTCCGGGACAGGGAACACCGGGGAGCTGTTTTTT.